This T cell receptor beta chain was recovered during a study of blood T cell repertoires in COVID-19. Across the study: Samples of COVID-19 (acute and convalescent) were obtained from the United States, Italy and Spain. In each case, the material was cDNA or gDNA derived from T cells, B-cell-depleted T cells, or PBMCs.

V lost 6 bases and J 7 bases, leaving 7 bases between the germline ends. Germline V gene lookup returns CDR1 MNHNY and CDR2 SVGAGI (reference sequence). This CDR3 region has 11 residues. In the original workflow: Estimates of nucleated cell counts were drawn from the amplification of reference gene primers. Sequenced by immunoSEQ multiplex PCR; TCRdb stores in-frame clones only, minus some. V, J and clone size are taken as reported in that table, and D and trimming were inferred from the DNA itself. The repertoire has 30,000 to 45,000 clones, over 70% of them found once; the top ten carry approximately 30%.

The V call is TRBV6-6, the J call TRBJ2-1, with no clear D. The sample taken for sequencing was peripheral blood. This TCR was recovered from a man at least 80 years old with active or convalescent COVID-19. As DNA, the CDR3 is TGTGCCAGCAGGCTAAGTAATGAGCAGTTCTTC. Residues: CASRLSNEQFF.